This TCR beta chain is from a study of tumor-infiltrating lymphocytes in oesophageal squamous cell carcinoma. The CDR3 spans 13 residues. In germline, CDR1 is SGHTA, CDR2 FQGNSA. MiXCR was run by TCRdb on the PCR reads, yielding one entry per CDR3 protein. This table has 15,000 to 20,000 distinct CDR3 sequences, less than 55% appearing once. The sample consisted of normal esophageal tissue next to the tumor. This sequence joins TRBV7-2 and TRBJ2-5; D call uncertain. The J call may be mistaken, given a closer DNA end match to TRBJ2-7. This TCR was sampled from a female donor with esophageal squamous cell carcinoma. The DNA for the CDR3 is TGTGCCAGCAGCTTAGCTGTTGACTACGAGCAGTACTTC. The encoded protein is CASSLAVDYEQYF.